This entry lists 8 T cell receptor beta chains sequenced from one sample in a study of Graves' ophthalmopathy and Graves' hyperthyroidism. Amplification targeted the TCR beta CDR3 regions, with RNA transcripts as the source material. RT-PCR with HTBI primers came first, then second-round multiplex PCR. MiXCR was run by TCRdb on the multiplex PCR reads, yielding one entry per CDR3 protein. This sample has a few hundred thousand distinct CDR3 sequences; around 20% occur once, and the top ten carry 2.5% to 3.5%. The sequencing sample was made of peripheral blood. The receptors stem from a woman aged 18-29 years with stable Graves' hyperthyroidism.

In this sample, this clonotype turned up many times. The rearrangement uses TRBV6-5 and TRBJ1-3; D gene ambiguous. CDR1 is MNHEY and CDR2 is SVGAGI in the germline V gene. The CDR3 loop spans 16 amino acids. Between the trimmed V and J ends, which lost 0 bases and 0 bases, there was a span of 9 bases. The CDR3 nucleotides read TGTGCCAGCAGTTACTCAGATACGGTCTCTGGAAACACCATATATTTT. It encodes CASSYSDTVSGNTIYF.

The chain couples TRBV25-1 to TRBJ2-7; D gene ambiguous. The CDR3 is 11 amino acids. Between the trimmed V and J ends, which lost 3 bases and 6 bases, there was a span of 6 bases. Germline V gene lookup returns CDR1 MGHDK and CDR2 SYGVNS. CDR3 coding DNA: TGTGCCAGCAGTGAGGCGACCGAGCAGTACTTC. Protein sequence: CASSEATEQYF.

This clonotype was seen many times. The chain carries TRBV27 and TRBJ2-7, with 10 bases aligning to TRBD2. This CDR3 is built from 15 residues. CDR1 and CDR2 from the germline V gene are MNHEY and SMNVEV (reference sequence). V lost 4 bases and J lost 2; bases outside the gene matches: 5. The CDR3: CASSSTSGSPYEQYF. In nucleotides, the CDR3 is TGTGCCAGCAGTTCGACTAGCGGGTCCCCCTACGAGCAGTACTTC.

This clonotype has at least ten counts. The chain recombines TRBV19 with TRBJ2-2, with 15 bases fitting TRBD2. Trimming at V came to 4 bases and at J to 4 bases, leaving 1 base not matched to a gene. Germline V lookup: CDR1 LNHDA, CDR2 SQIVND (reference sequence). The CDR3 length is 16 residues. The CDR3 DNA reads TGTGCCAGTAGTAGGACTAGCGGGAGGGCCACCGGGGAGCTGTTTTTT. Translating it yields CASSRTSGRATGELFF.

This clonotype was found many times. The J gene is TRBJ1-6, the V gene TRBV20-1; perhaps TRBD1 as D (5 bases). The V and J ends lost 0 bases and 8 bases respectively, with 20 bases between them. The CDR3 has 17 residues. Per the germline V gene, CDR1 is DFQATT and CDR2 is SNEGSKA (reference sequence). In nucleotides, the CDR3 is TGCAGTGCTAGAGATAATACGGAGGCAGGGCGGGATTCACCCCTCCACTTT. Amino acids: CSARDNTEAGRDSPLHF.

This clonotype was counted only a few times. The chain combines TRBV6-1 with TRBJ1-1, with D perhaps TRBD1 (5 bases). The CDR3 is 14 amino acids. The germline CDR1 and CDR2 sequences are MNHNS and SASEGT. The V end lost 7 bases, the J end lost 0 bases, and 12 bases lay between the germline ends. In DNA, the CDR3 is TGTGCCAGCACATGGGACGGAATGAACACTGAAGCTTTCTTT. Its protein is CASTWDGMNTEAFF.

This clonotype is a singleton in its sample. Since a much larger clone is just one base distant, this may be a read error. V and J are TRBV6-1 and TRBJ2-7, with a tentative D call TRBD1 (7 bases). Per the germline V gene, CDR1 is MNHNS and CDR2 is SASEGT. This CDR3 comprises 12 residues. Here the CDR3 reads CASSVRGDEQHF. CDR3 DNA: TGTGCCAGCAGTGTCAGGGGGGACGAGCAGCACTTC.

This clonotype was detected a few times. The rearrangement joins TRBV6-5 to TRBJ1-6; D is undetermined. The germline gives CDR1 MNHEY, CDR2 SVGAGI. CDR3 length: 13 amino acids. V was cut by 5 bases and J by 5 bases, with 7 bases left in between. This CDR3 reads CASSTGNNSPLHF. DNA of the CDR3: TGTGCCAGCAGTACGGGCAATAATTCACCCCTCCACTTT.